Below are 10 T cell receptor beta chains sequenced from a single sample in a study of identical twins. TCRdb recomputed calls from the 5' RACE reads with MiXCR, one row per CDR3 protein. This sample has 500,000 or so distinct CDR3 sequences, with over 12% found just once. These data also featured in a second study, about yellow fever vaccine responses in identical twins.

The sequenced material came from CD4+ T cells sorted from blood. These TCRs come from a woman between 18 and 29 years old in good health.

The gene calls are TRBV28 and TRBJ2-7, with 9 positions matching TRBD1. Germline CDR1 MDHEN, CDR2 SYDVKM. This CDR3 region has 16 residues. The V segment lost 5 bases and the J segment 4 bases; nucleotides outside the gene matches: 12. CDR3 sequence reads: CASSPWGGTGRYEQYF. The CDR3 DNA sequence: TGTGCCAGCAGTCCCTGGGGGGGGACAGGGAGATACGAGCAGTACTTC.

The rearrangement uses TRBV6-1 and TRBJ2-1, with 9 bases identical to TRBD1. Germline V gene sequence: CDR1 MNHNS, CDR2 SASEGT. The V gene end was trimmed by 7 bases and the J gene end by 10 bases; junction bases not matched to a gene: 11. There are 14 residues in the CDR3. The CDR3 DNA sequence: TGTGCCAGCACCACAGGGGGCTTGGTGGAGGAGCAGTTCTTC. Translating it yields CASTTGGLVEEQFF.

This clonotype was counted only a few times. The CDR3: CASSPEGGGYEQYF. As DNA, the CDR3 is TGTGCCAGCAGCCCAGAAGGCGGGGGCTACGAGCAGTACTTC. V and J are TRBV3-1 and TRBJ2-7, with 7 nucleotides matching TRBD2. V lost 4 bases and J lost 3; bases outside the gene matches: 6. The CDR3 is 14 amino acids. Germline V lookup: CDR1 LGHDT, CDR2 YNNKEL (reference sequence).

This clonotype was counted only a few times. J is TRBJ2-3 and V is TRBV20-1, with 7 positions matching TRBD2. The V segment lost 4 bases and the J segment 1 base; nucleotides outside the gene matches: 5. This CDR3 contains 14 residues. CDR1 and CDR2 from the germline V gene are DFQATT and SNEGSKA (reference sequence). CDR3 region: CSANLAEGTDTQYF. DNA of the CDR3: TGCAGTGCTAACCTAGCGGAGGGCACAGATACGCAGTATTTT.

This clonotype was seen more than once but under ten times. The chain links TRBV20-1 to TRBJ2-7; D is possibly TRBD2 (5 bases). Germline values: CDR1 DFQATT, CDR2 SNEGSKA (reference sequence). Trimming took off 7 bases at V and 1 base at J, with 11 bases between the two ends. This CDR3 region has 12 residues. The CDR3 sequence is CSVYSGSYEQYF. The CDR3, as DNA: TGCAGTGTCTACAGCGGATCCTACGAGCAGTACTTC.

The chain has TRBV5-1 and TRBJ2-3; a possible D gene is TRBD2 (6 bases). Germline V gene sequence: CDR1 SGHRS, CDR2 YFSETQ. CDR3 length: 18 amino acids. V lost 3 bases and J 2 bases, leaving 22 bases between the germline ends. CDR3 nucleotides: TGCGCCAGCAGCTCCCCCTGGGCGGTGGGACTCTCCACAGATACGCAGTATTTT. It is translated as CASSSPWAVGLSTDTQYF.

The rearrangement uses TRBV19 and TRBJ2-3, with a weak D call TRBD2 (6 bases). The CDR3 runs 15 residues. The germline V gene encodes CDR1 LNHDA and CDR2 SQIVND (reference sequence). Trimming cost V 11 bases and J 2 bases, with 20 bases left between them. The DNA of the CDR3 is TGTGCCTCCTCTGTTGGCGCGGGACCCACAGATACGCAGTATTTT. It encodes CASSVGAGPTDTQYF.

J is TRBJ2-3 and V is TRBV15, with D maybe TRBD1 (7 bases). Germline-derived CDR1 and CDR2 are LNHNV and YYDKDF (reference sequence). The CDR3 length is 14 residues. The V end was cut by 11 bases, the J end by 3 bases, with 18 bases between. The CDR3 DNA is TGTGCCGCAGGACGTGCAGGGGGGACAGATACGCAGTATTTT. Protein: CAAGRAGGTDTQYF.

This clonotype was seen many times. The chain recombines TRBV7-8 with TRBJ2-2; D assignment may be TRBD1 or TRBD2 (5 bases each). This CDR3 region has 16 residues. V lost 5 bases to trimming and J lost 9 bases, with 22 bases between them. The germline V gene has CDR1 SGHVS and CDR2 FQNEAQ. CDR3 sequence: CASSISSVGDLRELFF. The CDR3 DNA reads TGTGCCAGCAGCATATCCTCGGTGGGGGACCTCCGGGAGCTGTTTTTT.

The rearrangement joins TRBV12-3 or TRBV12-4 to TRBJ2-2; 8 bases line up with TRBD2. V lost 3 bases and J lost 6; bases outside the gene matches: 12. CDR3 length: 17 amino acids. This chain's CDR3 is CASSLGSGVVTAGELFF. As DNA, the CDR3 is TGTGCCAGCAGTTTGGGTAGCGGGGTGGTTACGGCCGGGGAGCTGTTTTTT.